A single TCR beta chain is shown here with its context. This record comes from a study of blood T cell repertoires in COVID-19. Background on the study: COVID-19 samples from acute and convalescent phases originated in the United States, Italy and Spain. T cells, B-cell-depleted T cells, or PBMCs provided the cDNA or gDNA that served as material.

The CDR3 length is 15 residues. CDR1 is LNHDA, CDR2 SQIVND, per germline (reference sequence). Between the trimmed V and J ends, which lost 3 bases and 8 bases, there was a span of 16 bases. Per the authors' pipeline: Scientists estimated how many nucleated cells there were by amplifying reference gene primers. The method was immunoSEQ multiplex PCR; TCRdb's version includes in-frame clones alone and lacks a portion of them. V and J calls and clone size come straight from that table; D and trimming were deduced from the DNA. The table records tens of thousands of clones, around 83% of them present only once. Seattle patients were enrolled while actively infected and followed longitudinally.

The clonotype originates from a man aged 45-60 years with COVID-19, enrolled during active disease. Sequenced input: peripheral blood. The V call is TRBV19, the J call TRBJ1-4, with TRBD1 as a possible D gene (5 bases). CDR3 sequence (DNA): TGTGCCAGTAGTATCTGGCGGGGGGGTAGCGAAAAACTGTTTTTT. Protein product: CASSIWRGGSEKLFF.